This TCR beta chain came from a study of shared clonotypes between healthy human individuals. Study results and caveats: Naive subsets tended to show greater estimated richness than memory subsets. Compared with clonotypes that all four donors shared, non-shared clonotypes had lower generation probabilities. The sharing of 4% to 5.5% of naive CD4 clonotypes was seen across a few donors. A limitation of the genetic and exposure-history diversity represented arose from few donors.

The repertoire was sequenced with immunoSEQ multiplex PCR; TCRdb's copy has only in-frame clones and lacks some. The sample has more than 500,000 clones; 90% to 95% are singletons. Naive CD8 cells lacked CD45RO and underwent positive selection for CCR7, leaving out terminally differentiated effector memory CD45RA+ cells. This clone was counted a single time. What it binds is unknown. The CDR3 consists of 14 residues. After removal of 6 bases from V and 6 bases from J, the junction contained 7 bases not matched to a gene. CDR1 and CDR2 (germline): MNHEY, SMNVEV (reference sequence). This sequence was found in a woman between 25 and 40 years old in good health. The gene calls are TRBV27 and TRBJ1-4; 7 nucleotides agree with TRBD1. Source material: naive CD8+ T cells sorted from blood. The CDR3 sequence: CASSHRDSYEKLFF. The CDR3 region has the DNA TGTGCCAGCAGCCACCGGGACAGCTATGAAAAACTGTTTTTT.